The present TCR beta chain was sequenced within a study of shared clonotypes between healthy human individuals. The wider study: The study used three CD4 naive, three CD4 memory, two CD8 naive and one CD8 memory plate per donor.

CDR1 SGDLS and CDR2 YYNGEE come from the germline V gene. Trimming cost V 0 bases and J 8 bases, with 15 bases left between them. CDR3 size: 15 residues. The CD4+ fraction was divided into a CD45RA+ naive subset and a CD45RA-negative memory subset. In the source study's methods: There were no quality scores in the junction-only immunoSEQ sequences, so filtering differed. Libraries were prepared by immunoSEQ multiplex PCR; TCRdb keeps only in-frame clonotypes and omits some of them. V, J and clone size were drawn from that table, and D and trimming were deduced from the DNA. Of some 580,000 clones listed, around 97% are singletons.

The chain combines TRBV9 with TRBJ2-1; the D gene is possibly TRBD2 (5 bases). Sequencing was carried out using naive CD4+ T cells sorted from blood. This sample's subset: CD45RA+ positively selected. This TCR was sampled from a woman aged 25 to 39 in good health. CDR3 loop: CASSVGLASSDEQFF. The CDR3 bases are TGTGCCAGCAGCGTAGGATTAGCGAGCTCTGATGAGCAGTTCTTC. Full variable domain (remainder filled in from reference TRBV9 and TRBJ2-1): DSGVTQTPKHLITATGQRVTLRCSPRSGDLSVYWYQQSLDQGLQFLIQYYNGEERAKGNILERFSAQQFPDLHSELNLSSLELGDSALYFCASSVGLASSDEQFFGPGTRLTVL.